These 21 T cell receptor beta chains share one sample of origin, sequenced in a study of T cell changes during pregnancy in multiple sclerosis. Clones were sequenced by immunoSEQ multiplex PCR, and TCRdb holds only the in-frame ones, with some missing. The data contain just under 95,000 clones, over 80% of them singletons. Sequenced material: peripheral blood, taken in the first trimester of pregnancy. These receptors originate from a female donor with multiple sclerosis, enrolled in a pregnancy study.

The V call is TRBV27, the J call TRBJ2-7; 7 nucleotides line up with TRBD1. V was clipped by 1 base and J by 4 bases; unmatched bases: 1. Germline-derived CDR1 and CDR2 are MNHEY and SMNVEV (reference sequence). The CDR3 totals 13 residues. Written as DNA, the CDR3 is TGTGCCAGCAGTTTATTGGGACAGTACGAGCAGTACTTC. Its protein product is CASSLLGQYEQYF.

This sequence joins TRBV28 and TRBJ2-5; 10 bases fit TRBD1. The CDR3 is 14 residues long. Trimming cost V 6 bases and J 10 bases; bases outside gene matches: 11. Germline values: CDR1 MDHEN, CDR2 SYDVKM. In DNA, the CDR3 is TGTGCCAGCAGCAAACGACAGGGGGCTGGGTACCAGTACTTC. This gives the protein CASSKRQGAGYQYF.

The chain is built from TRBV4-3 and TRBJ2-5; 7 nucleotides align to TRBD1. Germline values: CDR1 LGHNA, CDR2 YSLEER. V was pared by 3 bases and J by 5 bases, with 9 bases of the junction left unmatched. The CDR3 consists of 15 residues. This CDR3 is CASSHRTDREETQYF. DNA of the CDR3: TGCGCCAGCAGCCACAGAACCGACAGGGAGGAGACCCAGTACTTC.

This chain connects TRBV11-3 to TRBJ2-1; 10 bases match TRBD2. Germline-derived CDR1 and CDR2 are SGHNT and YENEEA. The trim removed 2 bases at V and 7 bases at J, leaving 11 bases unmatched. This CDR3 spans 17 amino acids. The CDR3 loop reads CASSLRLGSGRINEQFF. In DNA form, the CDR3 reads TGTGCCAGCAGCTTACGACTGGGTAGCGGGAGGATTAATGAGCAGTTCTTC. Complete variable domain (other parts from reference TRBV11-3 and TRBJ2-1): EAGVVQSPRYKIIEKKQPVAFWCNPISGHNTLYWYLQNLGQGPELLIRYENEEAVDDSQLPKDRFSAERLKGVDSTLKIQPAELGDSAVYLCASSLRLGSGRINEQFFGPGTRLTVL.

The CDR3 region is CASSFSSGAYEQYF. The CDR3 region has the DNA TGTGCCAGCAGTTTTTCTAGCGGGGCCTACGAGCAGTACTTC. This chain connects TRBV27 to TRBJ2-7, with 9 bases fitting TRBD2. The CDR3 totals 14 residues. The germline gives CDR1 MNHEY, CDR2 SMNVEV (reference sequence). V was pared by 3 bases and J by 2 bases, with 2 bases of the junction left unmatched.

V and J are TRBV9 and TRBJ2-5; tentatively, D is TRBD2 (6 bases). Deletions cut 3 bases from V and 1 base from J, with 13 bases between. Looked up from germline, CDR1 is SGDLS and CDR2 is YYNGEE. This CDR3 region has 15 residues. The CDR3 coding sequence is TGTGCCAGCAGCGCCTCGCCGACTAGCCAAGAGACCCAGTACTTC. This encodes CASSASPTSQETQYF.

The chain recombines TRBV7-2 with TRBJ2-5; D unclear. CDR3 size: 13 residues. Trimming pared 5 bases from V and 5 bases from J, leaving 12 bases between. Germline V lookup: CDR1 SGHTA, CDR2 FQGNSA. The CDR3, as DNA: TGTGCCAGCAGCCGCAAGGCCGGGGAGACCCAGTACTTC. It is translated as CASSRKAGETQYF.

The chain couples TRBV28 to TRBJ1-2; no clear D gene. Germline values: CDR1 MDHEN, CDR2 SYDVKM. The V and J ends lost 5 bases and 7 bases respectively, with 17 bases between them. This CDR3 spans 14 amino acids. CDR3 nucleotides: TGTGCCAGCAGTCCTCCCGGGATACGGGGTGGCTACACCTTC. The encoded protein is CASSPPGIRGGYTF.

The V gene is TRBV6-6, the J gene TRBJ2-3; D remains ambiguous. Looked up from germline, CDR1 is MNHNY and CDR2 is SVGAGI (reference sequence). The CDR3 covers 14 residues. Trimming shortened V by 4 bases and J by 1 base, and 9 bases separated the two germline ends. This CDR3 is CASSFSGRTDTQYF. Here the CDR3 DNA reads TGTGCCAGCAGTTTCTCGGGCCGCACAGATACGCAGTATTTT.

The chain joins TRBV7-8 to TRBJ2-1; TRBD2 aligns across 8 bases. This CDR3 region has 18 residues. The germline V gene encodes CDR1 SGHVS and CDR2 FQNEAQ. V shed 10 bases, J shed 7 bases, and the junction held 24 bases outside the gene matches. The CDR3 bases are TGTGCCACTCACCGAACGATTATGAGAGCGGGAGAGTGGAATGAGCAGTTCTTC. This codes for CATHRTIMRAGEWNEQFF.

This chain joins TRBV5-1 and TRBJ1-2, with D tentatively TRBD1 (6 bases). V was trimmed by 4 bases and J by 4 bases, leaving 14 bases between them. The CDR3 extends over 14 amino acids. Germline lookup yields CDR1 SGHRS and CDR2 YFSETQ. CDR3 coding DNA: TGCGCCAGCAGCACTACAGGGTCGGCCTATGGCTACACCTTC. Translation gives CASSTTGSAYGYTF.

The CDR3 DNA reads TGTGCCAGCAGCGTAGGACTAGCGGGATACAATGAGCAGTTCTTC. As protein: CASSVGLAGYNEQFF. The genes are TRBV9 and TRBJ2-1, with 11 nucleotides matching TRBD2. This CDR3 has 15 residues. V lost 0 bases to trimming and J lost 4 bases; unmatched junction nucleotides: 0. CDR1 and CDR2 from the germline V gene are SGDLS and YYNGEE.

The chain couples TRBV27 to TRBJ2-7; tentative D call: TRBD2 (5 bases). The CDR3 sequence is 14 residues long. CDR1 and CDR2 (germline): MNHEY, SMNVEV (reference sequence). V lost 6 bases to trimming and J lost 0 bases, with 12 bases between them. Here the CDR3 DNA reads TGTGCCAGCAGGGCCCGGCGGGCCTCCTACGAGCAGTACTTC. Protein sequence: CASRARRASYEQYF.

The CDR3 bases are TGTGCCAGCTCACCCCCGAGGACAGGGCGGAGCACAGATACGCAGTATTTT. Translation: CASSPPRTGRSTDTQYF. This chain connects TRBV18 to TRBJ2-3, with TRBD1 matching 8 bases. From germline, CDR1 is KGHSH and CDR2 LQKENI. The V gene end was trimmed by 3 bases and the J gene end by 0 bases; junction bases not matched to a gene: 8. The CDR3 length is 17 residues.

This chain connects TRBV9 to TRBJ2-7; 9 bases match TRBD2. Germline V CDR1 and CDR2: SGDLS, YYNGEE. J was trimmed by 4 bases and V by 3 bases; bases with no gene match: 8. This CDR3 has 15 residues. CDR3 nucleotides: TGTGCCAGCAGCGCCGTAGCGGGAGCTCCTTACGAGCAGTACTTC. Translation gives CASSAVAGAPYEQYF.

V and J are TRBV9 and TRBJ1-1; possible D gene TRBD1, 5 bases. The V gene lost 0 bases and the J gene lost 4 bases, with 13 bases spanning the gap. The length of the CDR3 is 15 residues. From germline, CDR1 is SGDLS and CDR2 YYNGEE. Written as DNA, the CDR3 is TGTGCCAGCAGCGTAGCCCCCAGGGAAGGCACTGAAGCTTTCTTT. It codes for CASSVAPREGTEAFF.

This sequence joins TRBV6-5 and TRBJ2-7, with 10 bases lining up with TRBD1. V lost 1 base to trimming and J lost 4 bases; unmatched junction nucleotides: 7. Germline CDR1 and CDR2: MNHEY and SVGAGI. The CDR3 covers 16 residues. The CDR3 bases are TGTGCCAGCAGTTACTTGGTGACAGGGGGCTCGTACGAGCAGTACTTC. Residues: CASSYLVTGGSYEQYF.

The chain couples TRBV19 to TRBJ2-7; D perhaps matches TRBD1 (6 bases). The CDR3 is 14 amino acids. V lost 4 bases and J 5 bases, leaving 15 bases between the germline ends. CDR1 and CDR2 from the germline V gene are LNHDA and SQIVND (reference sequence). The CDR3 protein is CASSRDEQGNEQYF. In DNA form, the CDR3 reads TGTGCCAGTAGTAGGGATGAACAGGGTAACGAGCAGTACTTC.

This chain links TRBV6-5 with TRBJ2-1, with 7 bases identical to TRBD2. The CDR3 length is 16 residues. V lost 2 bases to trimming and J lost 0 bases; unmatched junction nucleotides: 4. Germline V gene data show CDR1 as MNHEY and CDR2 as SVGAGI. CDR3 nucleotides: TGTGCCAGCAGTTACGCGAGCGGGGCCTCCTACAATGAGCAGTTCTTC. It specifies CASSYASGASYNEQFF.

This sequence joins TRBV4-2 and TRBJ1-3, with D possibly matching TRBD1 (6 bases). Trimming removed 1 base from V and 1 base from J, with 11 bases in between. This CDR3 contains 16 residues. The germline gives CDR1 LGHNA, CDR2 YNFKEQ. CDR3 sequence reads: CASSQVGGASGNTIYF. In nucleotides, the CDR3 is TGTGCCAGCAGCCAAGTTGGGGGCGCGTCTGGAAACACCATATATTTT.

The CDR3 DNA is TGTGCCACCAGCAGAGGAGACTCAAATGAAAAACTGTTTTTT. Its protein is CATSRGDSNEKLFF. V and J are TRBV15 and TRBJ1-4; D call uncertain. The V gene's germline CDR1 is LNHNV and CDR2 YYDKDF (reference sequence). The V gene lost 1 base and the J gene lost 5 bases, with 8 bases spanning the gap. The CDR3 has 14 amino acids.